Listed below are T cell receptor beta chains from one sample, sequenced in a study of CD8+ T cells in alopecia areata. Libraries were prepared by immunoSEQ multiplex PCR; TCRdb keeps only in-frame clonotypes and omits some of them. The profile shows just over 150,000 clones, 55% to 75% of them singletons. The source material was CD4+ T cells sorted from blood, sampled at week 4, from a patient treated with tofacitinib. Every receptor here comes from a human donor with alopecia areata. Both conserved end residues are part of each CDR3. The D gene is left open where the match is weak. Part of the rows lack a size; the others show once, few, many or a class for expanded clones.

clone_size j_call d_call v_call cdr3_aa cdr3_nt
NA TRBJ1-3 NA TRBV30 CAWSVRQPGGNTIYF TGTGCCTGGAGTGTACGGCAGCCTGGTGGTAACACCATATATTTT
many TRBJ2-3 NA TRBV27 CASSFPRQYF TGTGCCAGCAGTTTTCCGAGGCAGTATTTT
NA TRBJ1-2 NA TRBV6-1 CASSEEAGASYGYTF TGTGCCAGCAGTGAAGAGGCGGGGGCCAGCTATGGCTACACCTTC
few TRBJ2-1 TRBD1 TRBV30 CASIDRGSYNEQFF TGTGCCTCTATAGACAGGGGCTCCTACAATGAGCAGTTCTTC
NA TRBJ2-2 NA TRBV7-9 CASSSRTITGELFF TGTGCCAGCAGCTCACGAACCATCACCGGGGAGCTGTTTTTT
NA TRBJ2-2 NA TRBV5-1 CASFHRDTGELFF TGCGCCAGCTTTCACAGGGACACCGGGGAGCTGTTTTTT
NA TRBJ1-1 NA TRBV5-1 CASSPAGIGNTEAFF TGCGCCAGCAGCCCGGCAGGGATAGGGAACACTGAAGCTTTCTTT
once TRBJ1-3 NA TRBV29-1 CSVGGTSGNTIYF TGCAGCGTTGGGGGGACCTCTGGAAACACCATATATTTT
NA TRBJ1-5 NA TRBV30 CAWSAVGRNQPQHF TGTGCCTGGAGTGCAGTTGGCAGGAATCAGCCCCAGCATTTT
NA TRBJ2-5 NA TRBV13 CASSFKEIETQYF TGTGCCAGCAGCTTTAAAGAAATAGAGACCCAGTACTTC
few TRBJ1-2 NA TRBV5-5 CASKPGTNYGYTF TGTGCCAGCAAACCAGGGACTAACTATGGCTACACCTTC
NA TRBJ2-7 NA TRBV25-1 CASSRLGNYEQYF TGTGCCAGCAGTCGACTAGGGAACTACGAGCAGTACTTC
NA TRBJ1-5 NA TRBV30 CAWSKGDAPQHF TGTGCCTGGAGTAAGGGAGATGCGCCCCAGCATTTT
NA TRBJ2-3 NA TRBV6-5 CASIAAGTDTQYF TGTGCCAGCATAGCCGCGGGCACAGATACGCAGTATTTT
many TRBJ2-7 NA TRBV5-1 CASSSIGRTYEQYF TGCGCCAGCAGCAGCATAGGGCGAACCTACGAGCAGTACTTC
few TRBJ2-7 NA TRBV2 CASSVGNRSNF TGTGCCAGCAGTGTCGGGAACAGGTCGAACTTC
NA TRBJ1-2 NA TRBV30 CAWETGAYGYTF TGTGCCTGGGAGACAGGAGCCTATGGCTACACCTTC
NA TRBJ1-6 NA TRBV29-1 CSVKIVTNSPLHF TGCAGCGTTAAAATTGTGACTAATTCACCCCTCCACTTT
few TRBJ2-1 TRBD1 TRBV25-1 CASSDPGQAYNEQFF TGTGCCAGCAGTGACCCGGGACAGGCCTACAATGAGCAGTTCTTC
few TRBJ2-3 TRBD1 TRBV30 CAGKDDRGRDTQYF TGTGCCGGCAAAGACGACAGGGGGCGAGATACGCAGTATTTT
NA TRBJ2-2 NA TRBV5-1 CASSLQTRSNTGELFF TGCGCCAGCAGCCTCCAGACACGATCGAACACCGGGGAGCTGTTTTTT
NA TRBJ2-7 TRBD1 TRBV9 CASSVGPGGSYEQYF TGTGCCAGCAGCGTCGGACCAGGGGGCTCCTACGAGCAGTACTTC
few TRBJ1-4 NA TRBV18 CASSPRGGNEKLFF TGTGCCAGCTCACCACGGGGGGGTAATGAAAAACTGTTTTTT
NA TRBJ1-2 NA TRBV18 CASSPSRDLNYGYTF TGTGCCAGCTCACCGTCCCGGGACCTCAACTATGGCTACACCTTC
NA TRBJ1-1 NA TRBV5-1 CASSLGRQAFKNTEAFF TGCGCCAGCAGCTTGGGCAGACAGGCTTTCAAGAACACTGAAGCTTTCTTT
NA TRBJ2-3 NA TRBV6-6 CASTHTLTDTQYF TGTGCCAGCACCCATACGCTGACAGATACGCAGTATTTT
NA TRBJ2-5 TRBD2 TRBV4-3 CASSQALAGAETQYF TGCGCCAGCAGCCAAGCTCTAGCGGGGGCTGAAACCCAGTACTTC
NA TRBJ2-5 NA TRBV9 CASSVTPSETQYF TGTGCCAGCAGCGTAACCCCCAGTGAGACCCAGTACTTC
NA TRBJ1-6 NA TRBV30 CAWSESSESPLHF TGTGCCTGGAGCGAATCGTCTGAGTCACCCCTCCACTTT
NA TRBJ1-2 NA TRBV6-6 CASSFLKGNYGYTF TGTGCCAGCAGTTTCCTGAAGGGGAACTATGGCTACACCTTC
NA TRBJ2-5 NA TRBV5-1 CASSLPREYETQYF TGCGCCAGCAGCTTGCCTCGAGAGTACGAGACCCAGTACTTC